This T cell receptor beta chain emerged from a study of human T cells and chemical hapten exposure. The ends were cut back, 6 bases at V and 0 bases at J, with 9 bases in the middle. CDR3 size: 14 residues. Germline V gene data show CDR1 as ENHRY and CDR2 as SYGVKD. Per the authors' pipeline: A per-sample median of around 100,000 TCRs was observed, with a range of roughly 23,224 to 700,000. TCRdb called the RACE reads again in MiXCR, with one record for every CDR3 protein. In this record, the V and J calls reflect TCRdb's handling and not the investigators' own analysis. The repertoire holds fewer than 140,000 distinct CDR3 sequences, with around 12% as singletons. This clonotype appeared a few times. Its antigen is unknown. General study results and limits: Relative to control repertoires, expanded TCRs gave rise to significantly more large CDR3 similarity clusters. There was no change with DPC sensitization in TCRs above 1 in 1000 frequency.

Time point defined: pre-sensitization, week 0. As for treatment: therapeutic diphenylcyclopropenone sensitization with weekly scalp DPC. Blood, whole and unfractionated, served as the source for total RNA extraction. The rearrangement links TRBV10-3 to TRBJ1-5; no definite D call. This TCR was sampled from a woman aged 45-65 years with alopecia areata. Some clones in this sample may be carry-over from other donors' samples. Source: whole blood, taken in connection with sensitization to the hapten diphenylcyclopropenone (DPC). The CDR3 sequence: CAIRDITSNQPQHF. DNA of the CDR3: TGTGCCATCAGAGACATAACTAGCAATCAGCCCCAGCATTTT.